This TCR beta chain came from a study of cytomegalovirus exposure and HLA in healthy donors. Note on this clone: Its antigen is not known.

Study conclusions and caveats: Evidence from a later analysis indicated that most CMV-associated TCR beta chains looked HLA-restricted. CMV serostatus was the sole immune exposure data available. Common viral pathogens (according to a later analysis) appeared linked to several of the most significant clusters. A missense DCLRE1C variant was associated with V- and J-gene trimming of TCR beta chains in a later analysis, and an independent cohort replicated the association.

A multiplex PCR was run with 60 Vbeta primers and 13 Jbeta primers. Profiled with immunoSEQ multiplex PCR; TCRdb holds only in-frame clones, not every one. This table has approximately 140,000 clones, 70% to 80% appearing once. Trimming took 0 bases from V and 0 from J; bases not matched to a gene: 1. The CDR3 runs 16 residues. Germline CDR1 MNHEY, CDR2 SVGAGI. The source material was PBMCs. V is TRBV6-5 and J is TRBJ2-7; 11 positions match TRBD1. This TCR was recovered from a man in his forties or fifties in good health and CMV-seropositive. CDR3: CASSYSGTGGSYEQYF. CDR3 coding DNA: TGTGCCAGCAGTTACTCGGGGACAGGGGGCTCCTACGAGCAGTACTTC.